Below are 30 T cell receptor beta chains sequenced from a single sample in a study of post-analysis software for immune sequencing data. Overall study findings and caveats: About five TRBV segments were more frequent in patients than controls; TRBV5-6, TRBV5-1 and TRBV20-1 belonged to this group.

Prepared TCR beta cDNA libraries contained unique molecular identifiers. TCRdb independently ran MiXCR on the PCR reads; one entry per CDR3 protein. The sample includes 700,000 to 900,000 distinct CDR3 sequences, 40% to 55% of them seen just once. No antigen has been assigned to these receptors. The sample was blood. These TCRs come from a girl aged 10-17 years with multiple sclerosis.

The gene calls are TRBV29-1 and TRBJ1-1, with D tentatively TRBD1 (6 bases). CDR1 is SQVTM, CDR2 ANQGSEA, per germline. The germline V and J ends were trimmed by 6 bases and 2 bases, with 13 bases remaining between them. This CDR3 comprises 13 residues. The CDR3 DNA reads TGCAGCGTAAAGGACAGTCATAACACTGAAGCTTTCTTT. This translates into CSVKDSHNTEAFF.

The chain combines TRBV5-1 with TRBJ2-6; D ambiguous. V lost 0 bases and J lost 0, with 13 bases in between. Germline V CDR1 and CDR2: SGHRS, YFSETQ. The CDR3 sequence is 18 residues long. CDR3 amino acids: CASSLGASAHSGANVLTF. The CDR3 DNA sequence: TGCGCCAGCAGCTTGGGGGCTAGTGCCCACTCTGGGGCCAACGTCCTGACTTTC.

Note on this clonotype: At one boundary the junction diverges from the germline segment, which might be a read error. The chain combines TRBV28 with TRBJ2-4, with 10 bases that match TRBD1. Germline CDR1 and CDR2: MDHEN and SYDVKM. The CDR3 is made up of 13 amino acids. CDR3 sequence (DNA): TGTGCCGGCAGTGACAGGGGGCGGGTCATTCAGTACTTC. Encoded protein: CAGSDRGRVIQYF.

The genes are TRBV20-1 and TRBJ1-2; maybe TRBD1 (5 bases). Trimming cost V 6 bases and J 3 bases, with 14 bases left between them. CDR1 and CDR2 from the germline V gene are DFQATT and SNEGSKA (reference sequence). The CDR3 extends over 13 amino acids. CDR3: CSAAAQGDYGYTF. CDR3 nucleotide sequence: TGCAGTGCCGCGGCGCAGGGCGACTATGGCTACACCTTC.

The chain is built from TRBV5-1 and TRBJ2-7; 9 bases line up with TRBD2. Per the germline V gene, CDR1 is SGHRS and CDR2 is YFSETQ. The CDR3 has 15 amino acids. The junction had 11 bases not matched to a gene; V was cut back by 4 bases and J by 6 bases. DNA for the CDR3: TGCGCCAGCAGCCCGGTTGGGACTAGCAAGCCCGAGCAGTACTTC. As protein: CASSPVGTSKPEQYF.

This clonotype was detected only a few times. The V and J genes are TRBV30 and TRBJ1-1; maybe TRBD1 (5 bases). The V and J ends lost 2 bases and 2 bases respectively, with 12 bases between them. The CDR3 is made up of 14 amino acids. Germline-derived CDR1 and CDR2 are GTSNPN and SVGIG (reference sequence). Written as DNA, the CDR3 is TGTGCCTGGAGTCTCGGGACGGTTAACACTGAAGCTTTCTTT. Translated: CAWSLGTVNTEAFF.

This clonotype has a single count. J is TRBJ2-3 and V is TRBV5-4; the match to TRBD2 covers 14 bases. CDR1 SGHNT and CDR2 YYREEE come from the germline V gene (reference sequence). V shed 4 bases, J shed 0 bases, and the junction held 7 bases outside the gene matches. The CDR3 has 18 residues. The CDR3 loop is CASSPRLAGGRSTDTQYF. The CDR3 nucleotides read TGTGCCAGCAGCCCGCGACTAGCGGGAGGGCGGAGCACAGATACGCAGTATTTT.

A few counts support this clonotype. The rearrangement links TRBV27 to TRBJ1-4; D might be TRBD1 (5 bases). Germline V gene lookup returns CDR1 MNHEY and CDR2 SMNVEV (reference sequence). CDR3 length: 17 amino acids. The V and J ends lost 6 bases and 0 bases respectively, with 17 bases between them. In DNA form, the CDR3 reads TGTGCCAGCAGCTCCGGACAAGTACCACCAACTAATGAAAAACTGTTTTTT. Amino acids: CASSSGQVPPTNEKLFF. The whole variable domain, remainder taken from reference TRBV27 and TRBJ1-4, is EAQVTQNPRYLITVTGKKLTVTCSQNMNHEYMSWYRQDPGLGLRQIYYSMNVEVTDKGDVPEGYKVSRKEKRNFPLILESPSPNQTSLYFCASSSGQVPPTNEKLFFGSGTQLSVL.

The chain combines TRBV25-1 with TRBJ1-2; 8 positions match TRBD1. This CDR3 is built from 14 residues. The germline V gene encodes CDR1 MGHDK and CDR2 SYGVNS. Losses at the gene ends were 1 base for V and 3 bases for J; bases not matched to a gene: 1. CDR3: CASSEWDRYYGYTF. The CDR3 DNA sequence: TGTGCCAGCAGTGAATGGGACAGGTACTATGGCTACACCTTC.

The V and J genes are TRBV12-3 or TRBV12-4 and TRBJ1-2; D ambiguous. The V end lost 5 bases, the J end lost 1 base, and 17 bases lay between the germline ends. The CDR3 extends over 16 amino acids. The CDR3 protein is CASSLHLFGLNYGYTF. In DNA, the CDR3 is TGTGCCAGCAGTCTACACTTATTCGGCCTTAACTATGGCTACACCTTC.

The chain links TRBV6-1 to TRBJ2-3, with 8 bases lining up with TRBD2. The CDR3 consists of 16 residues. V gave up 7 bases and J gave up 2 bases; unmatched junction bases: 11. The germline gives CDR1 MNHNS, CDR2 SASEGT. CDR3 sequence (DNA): TGTGCCAGCACCCCCTCCCTAGCGGGCCTCACAGATACGCAGTATTTT. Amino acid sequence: CASTPSLAGLTDTQYF.

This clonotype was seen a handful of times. DNA of the CDR3: TGCAGTGCTGGGGACGACAAGGGTTACGAAGAAAAACTGTTTTTT. Amino acids: CSAGDDKGYEEKLFF. This chain joins TRBV20-1 and TRBJ1-4, with D possibly being TRBD1 (5 bases). This CDR3 region has 15 residues. Trimming took off 5 bases at V and 8 bases at J, with 21 bases between the two ends. Germline loops: CDR1 DFQATT, CDR2 SNEGSKA (reference sequence).

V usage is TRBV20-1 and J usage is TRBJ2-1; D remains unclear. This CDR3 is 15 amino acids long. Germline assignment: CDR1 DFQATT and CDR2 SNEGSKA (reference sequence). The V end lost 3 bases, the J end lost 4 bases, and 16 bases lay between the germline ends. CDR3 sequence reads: CSASSSIPAYNEQFF. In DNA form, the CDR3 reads TGCAGTGCTAGTAGCTCCATACCAGCTTACAATGAGCAGTTCTTC.

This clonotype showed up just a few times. The CDR3 DNA is TGTGCCAGCAGCTTCCTAGGGGTGCAAGAGACCCAGTACTTC. This codes for CASSFLGVQETQYF. The rearrangement links TRBV7-2 to TRBJ2-5, with D perhaps TRBD1 (5 bases). V was shortened by 3 bases and J by 2 bases, with 10 bases between the two germline ends. The CDR3 length is 14 residues. The germline gives CDR1 SGHTA, CDR2 FQGNSA.

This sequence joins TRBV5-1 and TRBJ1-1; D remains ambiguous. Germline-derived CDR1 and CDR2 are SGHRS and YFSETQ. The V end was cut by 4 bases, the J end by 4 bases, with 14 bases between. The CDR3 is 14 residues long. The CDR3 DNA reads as TGCGCCAGCAGCCCCGGGGATCGGAGCACTGAAGCTTTCTTT. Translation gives CASSPGDRSTEAFF.

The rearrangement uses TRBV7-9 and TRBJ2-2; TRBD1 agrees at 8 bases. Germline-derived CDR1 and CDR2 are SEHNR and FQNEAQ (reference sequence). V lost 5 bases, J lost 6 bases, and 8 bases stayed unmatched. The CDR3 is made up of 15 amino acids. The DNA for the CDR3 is TGTGCCAGCAGCGAACAGGGGGGAGGCGCCGGGGAGCTGTTTTTT. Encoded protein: CASSEQGGGAGELFF.

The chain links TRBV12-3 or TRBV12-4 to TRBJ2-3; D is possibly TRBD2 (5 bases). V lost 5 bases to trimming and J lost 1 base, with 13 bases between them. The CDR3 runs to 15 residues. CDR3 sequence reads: CASSPRGLGTDTQYF. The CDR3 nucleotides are TGTGCCAGCAGTCCTAGAGGGTTAGGCACAGATACGCAGTATTTT.

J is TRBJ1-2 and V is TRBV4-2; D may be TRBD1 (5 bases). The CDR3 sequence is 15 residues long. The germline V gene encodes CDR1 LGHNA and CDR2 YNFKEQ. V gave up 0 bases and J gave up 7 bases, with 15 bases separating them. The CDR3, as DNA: TGTGCCAGCAGCCAAGATCAGGGCCCGGGTAGTGGCTACACCTTC. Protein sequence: CASSQDQGPGSGYTF.

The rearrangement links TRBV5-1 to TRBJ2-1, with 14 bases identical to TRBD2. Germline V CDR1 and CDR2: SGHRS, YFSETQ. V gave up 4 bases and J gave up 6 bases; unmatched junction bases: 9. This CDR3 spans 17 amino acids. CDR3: CASSPQGGTSGSNEQFF. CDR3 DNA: TGCGCCAGCAGCCCCCAAGGGGGGACTAGCGGGAGCAATGAGCAGTTCTTC.

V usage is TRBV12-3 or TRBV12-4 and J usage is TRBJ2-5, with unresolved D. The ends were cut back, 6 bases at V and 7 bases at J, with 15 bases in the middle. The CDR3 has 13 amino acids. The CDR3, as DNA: TGTGCCAGCAGCCTAAACTCAGTGGGGACCCAGTACTTC. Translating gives CASSLNSVGTQYF.

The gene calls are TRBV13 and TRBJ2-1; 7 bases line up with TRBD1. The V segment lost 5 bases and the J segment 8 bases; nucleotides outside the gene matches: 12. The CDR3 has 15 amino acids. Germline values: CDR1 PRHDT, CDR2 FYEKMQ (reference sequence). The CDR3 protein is CASSPRGTRAHEQFF. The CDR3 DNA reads TGTGCCAGCAGCCCCAGGGGGACGAGGGCGCATGAGCAGTTCTTC.

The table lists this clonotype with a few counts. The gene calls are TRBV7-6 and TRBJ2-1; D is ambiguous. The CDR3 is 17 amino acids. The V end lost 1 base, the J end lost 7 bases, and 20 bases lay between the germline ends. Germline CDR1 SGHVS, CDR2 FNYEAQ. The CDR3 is CASSLDPWPNSNNEQFF. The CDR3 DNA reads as TGTGCCAGCAGCTTAGACCCTTGGCCTAATTCGAATAATGAGCAGTTCTTC.

CDR3 coding DNA: TGTGCCAGCAAGGGGGCGGGAGGGCCCGCAGATACGCAGTATTTT. Translation: CASKGAGGPADTQYF. The chain uses TRBV6-1 and TRBJ2-3; 9 nucleotides align to TRBD2. CDR1 and CDR2 (germline): MNHNS, SASEGT. Trimming took 7 bases from V and 4 from J; bases not matched to a gene: 9. This CDR3 contains 15 residues.

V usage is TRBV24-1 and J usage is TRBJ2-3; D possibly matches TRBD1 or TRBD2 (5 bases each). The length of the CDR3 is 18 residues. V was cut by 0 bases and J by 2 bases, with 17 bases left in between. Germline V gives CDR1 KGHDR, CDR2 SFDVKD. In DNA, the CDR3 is TGTGCCACCAGTGATTTGCAGTGGTCCGGGACCGCCACAGATACGCAGTATTTT. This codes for CATSDLQWSGTATDTQYF.

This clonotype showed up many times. The CDR3 bases are TGTGCCAGCAGGGCGGGACCCTCCTACGAGCAGTACTTC. Protein sequence: CASRAGPSYEQYF. The chain has TRBV12-3 or TRBV12-4 and TRBJ2-7, with D perhaps matching TRBD2 (6 bases). Deletions cut 6 bases from V and 0 bases from J, with 9 bases between. The CDR3 totals 13 residues.

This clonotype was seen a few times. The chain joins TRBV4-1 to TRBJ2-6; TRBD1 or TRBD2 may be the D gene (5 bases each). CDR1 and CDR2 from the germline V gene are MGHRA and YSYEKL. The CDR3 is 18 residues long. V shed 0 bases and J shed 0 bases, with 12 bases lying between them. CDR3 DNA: TGCGCCAGCAGCCAAGATGGGGGTCGCTCCTCTGGGGCCAACGTCCTGACTTTC. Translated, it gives CASSQDGGRSSGANVLTF.

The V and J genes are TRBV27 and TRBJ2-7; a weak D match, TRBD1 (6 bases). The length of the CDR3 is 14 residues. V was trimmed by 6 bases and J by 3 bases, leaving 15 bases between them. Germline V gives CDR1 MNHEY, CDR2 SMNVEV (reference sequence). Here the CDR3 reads CASSPLDRRYEQYF. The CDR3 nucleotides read TGTGCCAGCAGCCCTCTAGACAGGCGCTACGAGCAGTACTTC.

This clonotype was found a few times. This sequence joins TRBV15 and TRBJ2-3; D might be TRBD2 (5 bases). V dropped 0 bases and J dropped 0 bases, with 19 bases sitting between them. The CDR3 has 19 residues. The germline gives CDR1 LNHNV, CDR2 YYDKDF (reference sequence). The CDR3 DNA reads TGTGCCACCAGCAGAGATAAATCGGGGAATTCGCTTAGCACAGATACGCAGTATTTT. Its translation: CATSRDKSGNSLSTDTQYF.

The CDR3 here is CASRLTGDTEAFF. CDR3 in DNA: TGTGCCAGCAGACTGACAGGGGACACTGAAGCTTTCTTT. V is TRBV7-3 and J is TRBJ1-1; TRBD1 aligns across 8 bases. The CDR3 consists of 13 residues. After removal of 6 bases from V and 3 bases from J, the junction contained 3 bases not matched to a gene. CDR1 and CDR2 from the germline V gene are SGHTA and FQGTGA.

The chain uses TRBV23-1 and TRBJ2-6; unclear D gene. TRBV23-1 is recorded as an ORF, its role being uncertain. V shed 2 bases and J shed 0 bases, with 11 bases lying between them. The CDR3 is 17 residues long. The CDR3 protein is CASSQPRWSSGANVLTF. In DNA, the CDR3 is TGCGCCAGCAGTCAACCCAGGTGGAGCTCTGGGGCCAACGTCCTGACTTTC.